These 4 T cell receptor beta chains came from one sample sequenced in a study of shared clonotypes between healthy human individuals. Cells designated naive CD8 were CD45RO-negative and were positively selected for CCR7, with terminally differentiated effector memory CD45RA+ cells excluded. TCRdb's copy holds only in-frame clones and misses some; the assay was immunoSEQ multiplex PCR. The profile shows a few million clones, roughly 95% of them singletons. The source material was naive CD8+ T cells from PBMCs. The receptors stem from a man aged 18 to 29 in good health. Some clones in this sample may be carry-over from other donors' samples.

The chain joins TRBV2 to TRBJ2-5; 11 bases are a match to TRBD1. V lost 9 bases to trimming and J lost 5 bases; unmatched junction nucleotides: 5. The CDR3 has 13 amino acids. Germline V gene sequence: CDR1 SNHLY, CDR2 FYNNEI. The CDR3 sequence is CARGQGARETQYF. CDR3 DNA: TGTGCCAGAGGACAGGGGGCTCGGGAGACCCAGTACTTC.

The chain employs TRBV11-2 and TRBJ2-1; D not resolved. V lost 7 bases and J lost 9, with 13 bases in between. The CDR3 sequence is 12 residues long. Looked up from germline, CDR1 is SGHAT and CDR2 is FQNNGV. The CDR3 loop reads CASTSLSGEQFF. The CDR3, as DNA: TGTGCCAGCACCTCGCTCTCGGGTGAGCAGTTCTTC.

The V gene is TRBV27, the J gene TRBJ2-6; the D gene is possibly TRBD2 (5 bases). CDR3 size: 19 residues. Trimming stripped 6 bases from V and 1 base from J, with 22 bases between. Germline CDR1 MNHEY, CDR2 SMNVEV (reference sequence). The CDR3 loop reads CASRGTLATGGSGANVLTF. CDR3 bases: TGTGCCAGCAGAGGAACGCTAGCCACCGGCGGATCTGGGGCCAACGTCCTGACTTTC.

The chain is built from TRBV7-9 and TRBJ2-2; D may be TRBD1 or TRBD2 (5 bases each). Germline V gene lookup returns CDR1 SEHNR and CDR2 FQNEAQ (reference sequence). This CDR3 region has 15 residues. V was cut by 5 bases and J by 0 bases, with 10 bases left in between. CDR3 loop: CASSDPGPNTGELFF. In DNA form, the CDR3 reads TGTGCCAGCAGCGACCCGGGACCGAACACCGGGGAGCTGTTTTTT.